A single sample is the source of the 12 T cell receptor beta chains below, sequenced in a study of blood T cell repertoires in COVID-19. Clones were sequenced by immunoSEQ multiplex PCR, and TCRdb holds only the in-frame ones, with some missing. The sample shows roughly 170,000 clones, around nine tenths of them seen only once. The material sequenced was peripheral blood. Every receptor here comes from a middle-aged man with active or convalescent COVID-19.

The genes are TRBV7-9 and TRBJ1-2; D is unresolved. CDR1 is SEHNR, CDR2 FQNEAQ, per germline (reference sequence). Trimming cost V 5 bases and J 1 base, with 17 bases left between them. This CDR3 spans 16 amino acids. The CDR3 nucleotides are TGTGCCAGCAGCCATAGGACCGGACGGGGTAACTATGGCTACACCTTC. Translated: CASSHRTGRGNYGYTF.

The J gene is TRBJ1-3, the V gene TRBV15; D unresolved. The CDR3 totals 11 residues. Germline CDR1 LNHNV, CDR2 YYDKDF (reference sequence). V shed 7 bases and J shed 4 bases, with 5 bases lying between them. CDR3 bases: TGTGCCACCAACTTCGGAAACACCATATATTTT. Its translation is CATNFGNTIYF.

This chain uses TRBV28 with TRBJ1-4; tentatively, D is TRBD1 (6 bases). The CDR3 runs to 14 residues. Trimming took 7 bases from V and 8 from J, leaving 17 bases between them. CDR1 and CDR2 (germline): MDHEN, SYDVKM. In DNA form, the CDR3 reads TGTGCCAGCATGGGGGGGCCGGACTTCGAAAAACTGTTTTTT. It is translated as CASMGGPDFEKLFF. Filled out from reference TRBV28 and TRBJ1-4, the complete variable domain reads DVKVTQSSRYLVKRTGEKVFLECVQDMDHENMFWYRQDPGLGLRLIYFSYDVKMKEKGDIPEGYSVSREKKERFSLILESASTNQTSMYLCASMGGPDFEKLFFGSGTQLSVL.

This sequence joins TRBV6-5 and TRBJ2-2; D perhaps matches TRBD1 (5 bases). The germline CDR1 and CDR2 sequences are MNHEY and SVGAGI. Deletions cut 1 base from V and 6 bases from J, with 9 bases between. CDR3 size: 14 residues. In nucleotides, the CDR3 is TGTGCCAGCAGTTACTACTTAGGGGCCGGGGAGCTGTTTTTT. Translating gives CASSYYLGAGELFF.

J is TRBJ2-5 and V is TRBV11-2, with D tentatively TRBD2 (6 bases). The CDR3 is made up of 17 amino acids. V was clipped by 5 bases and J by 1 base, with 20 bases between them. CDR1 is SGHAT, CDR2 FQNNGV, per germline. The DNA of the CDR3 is TGTGCCAGCAGCCCCCCCCTTTGGGTGGGGGGCCAAGAGACCCAGTACTTC. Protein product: CASSPPLWVGGQETQYF.

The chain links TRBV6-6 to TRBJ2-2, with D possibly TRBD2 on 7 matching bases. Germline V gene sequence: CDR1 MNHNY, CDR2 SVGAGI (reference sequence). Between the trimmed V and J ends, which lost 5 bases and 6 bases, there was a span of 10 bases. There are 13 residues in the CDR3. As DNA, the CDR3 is TGTGCCAGCAGTAAGGGGGGGGCCGGGGAGCTGTTTTTT. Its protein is CASSKGGAGELFF.

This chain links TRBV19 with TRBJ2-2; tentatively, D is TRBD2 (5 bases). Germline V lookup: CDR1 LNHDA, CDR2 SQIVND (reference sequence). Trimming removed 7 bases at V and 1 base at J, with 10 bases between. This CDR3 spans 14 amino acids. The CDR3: CASIRTQNTGELFF. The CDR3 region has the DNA TGTGCCAGTATCCGGACTCAGAACACCGGGGAGCTGTTTTTT.

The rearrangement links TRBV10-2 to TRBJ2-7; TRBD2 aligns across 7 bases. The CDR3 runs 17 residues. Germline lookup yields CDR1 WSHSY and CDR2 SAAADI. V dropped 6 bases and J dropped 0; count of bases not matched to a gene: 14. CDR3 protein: CASRGPSGATSSYEQYF. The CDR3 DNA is TGCGCCAGCAGAGGACCCAGCGGGGCTACCAGCTCCTACGAGCAGTACTTC.

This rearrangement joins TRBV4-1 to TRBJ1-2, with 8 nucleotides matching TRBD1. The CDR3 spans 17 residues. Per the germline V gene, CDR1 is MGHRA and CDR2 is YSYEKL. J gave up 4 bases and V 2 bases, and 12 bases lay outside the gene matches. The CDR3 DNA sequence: TGCGCCAGCAGCCAATCGCTCCCGACAGGGGCGGCCTATGGCTACACCTTC. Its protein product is CASSQSLPTGAAYGYTF.

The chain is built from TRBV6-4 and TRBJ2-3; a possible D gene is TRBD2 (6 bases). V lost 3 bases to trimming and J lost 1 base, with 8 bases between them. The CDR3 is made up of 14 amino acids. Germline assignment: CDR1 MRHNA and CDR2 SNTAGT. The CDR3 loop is CASSEGGGTDTQYF. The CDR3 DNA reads TGTGCCAGCAGTGAAGGCGGGGGCACAGATACGCAGTATTTT.

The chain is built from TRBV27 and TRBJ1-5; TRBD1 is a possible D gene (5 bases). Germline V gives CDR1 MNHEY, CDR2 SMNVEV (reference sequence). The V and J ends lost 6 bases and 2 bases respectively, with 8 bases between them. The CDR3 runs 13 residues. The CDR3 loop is CASSWGGNQPQHF. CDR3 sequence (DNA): TGTGCCAGCAGCTGGGGCGGCAATCAGCCCCAGCATTTT.

CDR3 sequence (DNA): TGTGCCAGCAGGTCTACAGTGAACACTGAAGCTTTCTTT. It specifies CASRSTVNTEAFF. The chain combines TRBV12-3 or TRBV12-4 with TRBJ1-1; D uncertain. With 6 bases removed from V and 0 bases from J, the gap between germline ends came to 8 bases. This CDR3 is built from 13 residues.